This T cell receptor beta chain was obtained from a study of T cells in localized non-small cell lung cancer. A remark on this clone: Its antigen is unknown.

CDR1 is LGHNA, CDR2 YNFKEQ, per germline. V was cut by 0 bases and J by 4 bases, with 15 bases left in between. This CDR3 has 17 residues. The assay was immunoSEQ multiplex PCR, and TCRdb's table has in-frame clones only and misses some. The top ten clones hold 17% of a sample with 45,000 or so clones, 81% of them seen once. General observations from the study: Adjacent lung held a median roughly 60 of the top 100 tumor clones.

The sample was peripheral blood mononuclear cells, taken before any cancer treatment. The receptor comes from a man aged 35 to 69 with stage III lung adenocarcinoma. The V call is TRBV4-2, the J call TRBJ2-2; D gene uncertain. This CDR3 is CASSQDEANGATGELFF. The CDR3, as DNA: TGTGCCAGCAGCCAAGATGAAGCCAACGGCGCCACCGGGGAGCTGTTTTTT.